Below, 23 T cell receptor beta chains from the same sample are listed, as sequenced in a study of a mutant IDH1 vaccine in newly diagnosed glioma. Profiled with immunoSEQ multiplex PCR; TCRdb holds only in-frame clones, not every one. The sample consists of 45,000 to 60,000 clones, more than 75% of them appearing once. Indicated time point: week 35, safety follow-up. What each vaccine dose contained was 300 ug of mutant IDH1 20-mer peptide, accompanied by topical imiquimod. These receptors' antigens are unknown. The input for sequencing was PBMCs, taken from a glioma patient whose treatment included an IDH1 peptide vaccine. All receptors derive from a woman aged 40 to 50 with glioma.

The chain is built from TRBV27 and TRBJ1-5; 9 bases match TRBD1. This CDR3 has 14 residues. Unmatched junction bases numbered 4, after V lost 6 bases and J lost 4 bases. Germline V CDR1 and CDR2: MNHEY, SMNVEV (reference sequence). The CDR3: CASRPTGGNQPQHF. The CDR3 DNA reads TGTGCCAGCAGACCGACAGGGGGGAATCAGCCCCAGCATTTT.

J is TRBJ2-5 and V is TRBV13, with TRBD2 matching over 8 bases. The CDR3 loop spans 16 amino acids. With 1 base clipped from V and 1 base from J, the junction kept 5 bases outside the gene matches. Germline lookup yields CDR1 PRHDT and CDR2 FYEKMQ (reference sequence). CDR3 in DNA: TGTGCCAGCAGCTTAGCGGGAGCGGGGGTCCAAGAGACCCAGTACTTC. Protein sequence: CASSLAGAGVQETQYF.

The chain is built from TRBV5-1 and TRBJ1-1; D is ambiguous. The V end lost 0 bases, the J end lost 4 bases, and 19 bases lay between the germline ends. Germline values: CDR1 SGHRS, CDR2 YFSETQ. The CDR3 totals 17 residues. In nucleotides, the CDR3 is TGCGCCAGCAGCTTGGTTCTTCAGGCTAAGATGAGCACTGAAGCTTTCTTT. Translated, it gives CASSLVLQAKMSTEAFF. The full variable domain, completed using reference TRBV5-1 and TRBJ1-1, is KAGVTQTPRYLIKTRGQQVTLSCSPISGHRSVSWYQQTPGQGLQFLFEYFSETQRNKGNFPGRFSGRQFSNSRSEMNVSTLELGDSALYLCASSLVLQAKMSTEAFFGQGTRLTVV.

The V and J genes are TRBV5-8 and TRBJ1-5; the match to TRBD1 covers 7 bases. With V trimmed by 0 bases and J by 3 bases, 3 bases remained unmatched. There are 15 residues in the CDR3. Germline CDR1 and CDR2: SGHTS and YDEGEE. CDR3 DNA: TGTGCCAGCAGCTTGGGACAGGGCGTCAATCAGCCCCAGCATTTT. Amino acids: CASSLGQGVNQPQHF.

The chain recombines TRBV9 with TRBJ2-2; D call uncertain. Germline lookup yields CDR1 SGDLS and CDR2 YYNGEE. V was clipped by 4 bases and J by 2 bases, with 12 bases between them. The CDR3 spans 15 residues. The chain's CDR3 is CASSTQVTNTGELFF. Written as DNA, the CDR3 is TGTGCCAGCAGCACTCAGGTGACTAACACCGGGGAGCTGTTTTTT.

The V and J genes are TRBV5-1 and TRBJ2-2; 8 bases align to TRBD2. The CDR3 loop spans 15 amino acids. The junction had 3 bases not matched to a gene; V was cut back by 0 bases and J by 5 bases. Germline V gene sequence: CDR1 SGHRS, CDR2 YFSETQ. CDR3 sequence reads: CASSLESGSTGELFF. The CDR3 region has the DNA TGCGCCAGCAGCTTGGAGAGCGGGAGTACCGGGGAGCTGTTTTTT.

This chain links TRBV10-3 with TRBJ2-5, with D possibly TRBD2 on 5 matching bases. Trimming shortened V by 0 bases and J by 5 bases, and 10 bases separated the two germline ends. Germline V gene data show CDR1 as ENHRY and CDR2 as SYGVKD. The CDR3 is made up of 14 amino acids. CDR3 in DNA: TGTGCCATCAGTGAGTCGAACAGCGGCGAGACCCAGTACTTC. Translated, it gives CAISESNSGETQYF.

The V and J genes are TRBV2 and TRBJ1-4, with D hard to call. V gave up 6 bases and J gave up 4 bases, with 12 bases separating them. Germline-derived CDR1 and CDR2 are SNHLY and FYNNEI. The CDR3 length is 14 residues. The CDR3 DNA sequence: TGTGCCAGCAGCCGACTCCGGTTTAATGAAAAACTGTTTTTT. It encodes CASSRLRFNEKLFF. Supplemented by reference TRBV2 and TRBJ1-4, the full variable domain reads EPEVTQTPSHQVTQMGQEVILRCVPISNHLYFYWYRQILGQKVEFLVSFYNNEISEKSEIFDDQFSVERPDGSNFTLKIRSTKLEDSAMYFCASSRLRFNEKLFFGSGTQLSVL.

The chain joins TRBV13 to TRBJ2-7; 7 bases map to TRBD1. J was trimmed by 5 bases and V by 8 bases; bases with no gene match: 12. Germline values: CDR1 PRHDT, CDR2 FYEKMQ (reference sequence). The CDR3 extends over 14 amino acids. CDR3 amino acids: CASSGRQGLHEQYF. DNA of the CDR3: TGTGCCAGCTCGGGGAGACAGGGATTGCACGAGCAGTACTTC.

The chain links TRBV29-1 to TRBJ2-7; 7 nucleotides align to TRBD2. This CDR3 has 13 residues. With V trimmed by 6 bases and J by 0 bases, 5 bases remained unmatched. CDR1 SQVTM and CDR2 ANQGSEA come from the germline V gene. DNA of the CDR3: TGCAGCGTGAGGCGGGAGAGCTCCTACGAGCAGTACTTC. It specifies CSVRRESSYEQYF.

The chain recombines TRBV19 with TRBJ1-3, with 8 bases matching TRBD1. The trim removed 5 bases at V and 0 bases at J, leaving 6 bases unmatched. The CDR3 runs 16 residues. The germline CDR1 and CDR2 sequences are LNHDA and SQIVND (reference sequence). The CDR3 sequence is CASSLTGVPSGNTIYF. The CDR3 nucleotides are TGTGCCAGTAGTCTGACAGGGGTCCCCTCTGGAAACACCATATATTTT.

V and J are TRBV27 and TRBJ2-7; TRBD2 matches 9 bases. This CDR3 has 16 residues. Germline assignment: CDR1 MNHEY and CDR2 SMNVEV (reference sequence). Germline trimming cut 6 bases from V and 2 bases from J; bases unmatched to any gene: 11. The CDR3 loop reads CASRSLAGAEPYEQYF. The CDR3 DNA is TGTGCCAGCAGATCCTTAGCGGGGGCCGAACCCTACGAGCAGTACTTC.

V gene TRBV28 combines with J gene TRBJ1-3; TRBD1 agrees at 9 bases. The germline V gene has CDR1 MDHEN and CDR2 SYDVKM. The CDR3 is 18 residues long. V was clipped by 4 bases and J by 5 bases; unmatched bases: 15. In nucleotides, the CDR3 is TGTGCCAGCAGTTCCCCCGGGGGTACAGGGGGCAAACGAAACACCATATATTTT. Its protein is CASSSPGGTGGKRNTIYF.

The chain combines TRBV28 with TRBJ1-5; no reliable D call. Trimming stripped 6 bases from V and 2 bases from J, with 11 bases between. The CDR3 length is 14 residues. Germline lookup yields CDR1 MDHEN and CDR2 SYDVKM. As DNA, the CDR3 is TGTGCCAGCAGCTACACAACAGGCAATCAGCCCCAGCATTTT. It specifies CASSYTTGNQPQHF.

CDR3 region: CASSHTPRRALDYEQYF. CDR3 sequence (DNA): TGTGCCAGCAGCCACACGCCTCGCAGGGCTCTAGACTACGAGCAGTACTTC. The genes are TRBV7-8 and TRBJ2-7; D is perhaps TRBD1 (5 bases). This CDR3 has 17 amino acids. Per germline, CDR1 SGHVS and CDR2 FQNEAQ. Trimming shortened V by 5 bases and J by 3 bases, and 23 bases separated the two germline ends.

V usage is TRBV7-2 and J usage is TRBJ2-3; 8 bases line up with TRBD1. This CDR3 has 13 residues. V gave up 4 bases and J gave up 5 bases; unmatched junction bases: 2. The germline CDR1 and CDR2 sequences are SGHTA and FQGNSA. The CDR3 DNA is TGTGCCAGCAGCTCGGACAGGGAAGATACGCAGTATTTT. This encodes CASSSDREDTQYF.

In nucleotides, the CDR3 is TGTGCCAGCAGCTGGGGGGGACTTACCTCTCATACGCAGTATTTT. Translation: CASSWGGLTSHTQYF. The V gene is TRBV7-2, the J gene TRBJ2-3; 7 bases line up with TRBD2. The CDR3 length is 15 residues. Germline-derived CDR1 and CDR2 are SGHTA and FQGNSA. The junction had 11 bases not matched to a gene; V was cut back by 4 bases and J by 7 bases.

The rearrangement joins TRBV28 to TRBJ2-1; 8 nucleotides align to TRBD2. Germline CDR1 reads MDHEN; CDR2 reads SYDVKM. This CDR3 has 14 amino acids. Trimming took 6 bases from V and 4 from J; bases not matched to a gene: 5. For the CDR3, the DNA is TGTGCCAGCAGCCCGGGGGGGAATTACAATGAGCAGTTCTTC. Its translation: CASSPGGNYNEQFF.

V and J are TRBV6-5 and TRBJ2-1; a possible D gene is TRBD2 (5 bases). Looked up from germline, CDR1 is MNHEY and CDR2 is SVGAGI. The CDR3 length is 16 residues. Trimming left V 4 bases short and J 2 bases short, with 15 bases between. The CDR3 region has the DNA TGTGCCAGCAGTTCCCCCAGGAGGTCTGCCTACAATGAGCAGTTCTTC. This encodes CASSSPRRSAYNEQFF.

The chain carries TRBV6-5 and TRBJ2-7, with D possibly matching TRBD2 (6 bases). Germline V gene sequence: CDR1 MNHEY, CDR2 SVGAGI. Trimming removed 0 bases from V and 9 bases from J, with 15 bases in between. CDR3 length: 14 residues. CDR3 DNA sequence: TGTGCCAGCAGTTACTCGCGGTCGGTAGCGGCGCAGTACTTC. This gives the protein CASSYSRSVAAQYF.

The chain links TRBV2 to TRBJ2-3; 8 bases align to TRBD1. CDR3 length equals 15 residues. The germline V gene encodes CDR1 SNHLY and CDR2 FYNNEI. After removal of 6 bases from V and 1 base from J, the junction contained 6 bases not matched to a gene. The CDR3 spells CASSLRGQGTDTQYF. DNA for the CDR3: TGTGCCAGCAGCCTGAGGGGACAGGGCACAGATACGCAGTATTTT.

The chain recombines TRBV19 with TRBJ2-3, with D uncertain. V lost 6 bases to trimming and J lost 5 bases, with 9 bases between them. The germline CDR1 and CDR2 sequences are LNHDA and SQIVND (reference sequence). The CDR3 is made up of 12 amino acids. CDR3 amino acids: CASRQAGDTQYF. The CDR3 nucleotides are TGTGCCAGTAGGCAAGCTGGAGATACGCAGTATTTT.

The rearrangement joins TRBV5-4 to TRBJ2-3; 9 bases align to TRBD2. Germline V lookup: CDR1 SGHNT, CDR2 YYREEE (reference sequence). The CDR3 has 15 residues. Losses at the gene ends were 4 bases for V and 1 base for J; bases not matched to a gene: 4. CDR3 nucleotide sequence: TGTGCCAGCAGCCTATCTAGCGGGGGCACAGATACGCAGTATTTT. Amino acids: CASSLSSGGTDTQYF.